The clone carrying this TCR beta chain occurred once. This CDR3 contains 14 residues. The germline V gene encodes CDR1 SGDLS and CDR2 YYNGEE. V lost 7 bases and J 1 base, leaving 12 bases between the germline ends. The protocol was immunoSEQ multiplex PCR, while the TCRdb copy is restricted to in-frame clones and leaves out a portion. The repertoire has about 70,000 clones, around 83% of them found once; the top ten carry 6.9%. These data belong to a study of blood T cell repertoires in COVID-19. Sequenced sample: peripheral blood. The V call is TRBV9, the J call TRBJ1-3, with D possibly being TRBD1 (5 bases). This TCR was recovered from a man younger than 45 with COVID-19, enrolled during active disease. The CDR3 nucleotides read TGTGCCAGCTCCCCCGGGGGGTCTGGAAACACCATATATTTT. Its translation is CASSPGGSGNTIYF. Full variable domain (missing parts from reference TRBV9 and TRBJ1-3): DSGVTQTPKHLITATGQRVTLRCSPRSGDLSVYWYQQSLDQGLQFLIQYYNGEERAKGNILERFSAQQFPDLHSELNLSSLELGDSALYFCASSPGGSGNTIYFGEGSWLTVV.